One and the same sample provided the 3 T cell receptor beta chains below, sequenced in a study of blood T cell repertoires in COVID-19. Using immunoSEQ multiplex PCR, the repertoire was profiled, and TCRdb retains in-frame clones only, with some absent. The table includes tens of thousands of clones, about nine tenths detected once. The source material was peripheral blood. The origin of the receptors is a woman at least 80 years old with COVID-19, enrolled during active disease.

The chain recombines TRBV5-1 with TRBJ2-2; 11 bases agree with TRBD2. The CDR3 runs 17 residues. Germline-derived CDR1 and CDR2 are SGHRS and YFSETQ. J was trimmed by 0 bases and V by 4 bases; bases with no gene match: 5. The CDR3 reads CASSPTSGTSNTGELFF. CDR3 nucleotides: TGCGCCAGCAGCCCGACTAGCGGGACGTCGAACACCGGGGAGCTGTTTTTT.

The chain combines TRBV19 with TRBJ1-1; TRBD1 might be the D (5 bases). V lost 3 bases and J lost 1, with 15 bases in between. The CDR3 spans 16 residues. Germline V gives CDR1 LNHDA, CDR2 SQIVND (reference sequence). CDR3 sequence reads: CASSMKIGQGNTEAFF. The CDR3 region has the DNA TGTGCCAGTAGTATGAAGATCGGGCAGGGGAACACTGAAGCTTTCTTT. Based on the CDR3 plus reference TRBV19 and TRBJ1-1, the full variable domain is DGGITQSPKYLFRKEGQNVTLSCEQNLNHDAMYWYRQDPGQGLRLIYYSQIVNDFQKGDIAEGYSVSREKKESFPLTVTSAQKNPTAFYLCASSMKIGQGNTEAFFGQGTRLTVV.

The rearrangement joins TRBV19 to TRBJ1-4; D may be TRBD1 (5 bases). The germline V gene encodes CDR1 LNHDA and CDR2 SQIVND (reference sequence). The CDR3 spans 16 residues. Trimming stripped 3 bases from V and 5 bases from J, with 16 bases between. The CDR3 is CASSIIGARENEKLFF. The CDR3 DNA follows: TGTGCCAGTAGTATTATAGGCGCCAGGGAAAATGAAAAACTGTTTTTT.